This is a list of T cell receptor beta chains from one sample in a study of blood T cell repertoires in COVID-19. Repertoires were generated with immunoSEQ multiplex PCR, while TCRdb's copy carries only in-frame clones and drops some. The sample shows some 160,000 clones, just under 85% of them seen only once. The sequencing sample was made of peripheral blood. These receptors originate from a woman aged 80 or older with COVID-19, enrolled during active disease. Both conserved end residues are part of each CDR3. A D gene is named only where the DNA matches it firmly. Clone sizes are given selectively: once, few, many, or a class where the clone is expanded.

TRBV2,.,.,12,TRBJ2-7,CASERVVYEQYF,TGTGCCAGCGAGCGGGTCGTGTACGAGCAGTACTTC
TRBV9,.,TRBD1,15,TRBJ2-7,CASSPRRTGPYEQYF,TGTGCCAGCAGCCCGAGAAGGACAGGGCCCTACGAGCAGTACTTC
TRBV6-6,.,TRBD2,17,TRBJ2-2,CASSRSSGGPNTGELFF,TGTGCCAGCAGTCGGTCTAGCGGGGGGCCGAACACCGGGGAGCTGTTTTTT
TRBV5-1,.,.,14,TRBJ2-7,CASRISGPTYEQYF,TGCGCCAGCAGGATTAGCGGCCCCACCTACGAGCAGTACTTC
TRBV5-4,.,.,13,TRBJ1-6,CASSLPGARTLHF,TGTGCCAGCAGCTTGCCAGGGGCCCGCACCCTCCACTTT
TRBV5-5,.,.,14,TRBJ2-3,CASSLDPGSDTQYF,TGTGCCAGCAGCTTGGACCCGGGGTCGGATACGCAGTATTTT
TRBV6-4,.,.,14,TRBJ2-5,CASSEQGGEETQYF,TGTGCCAGCAGTGAACAGGGGGGGGAAGAGACCCAGTACTTC
TRBV20-1,.,.,15,TRBJ2-2,CSASRRETRTGELFF,TGCAGTGCTAGTAGGCGGGAAACGAGGACCGGGGAGCTGTTTTTT
TRBV10-1,.,.,14,TRBJ1-5,CARFSKFSNQPQHF,TGCGCCAGGTTCAGTAAGTTTAGCAATCAGCCCCAGCATTTT
TRBV9,once,.,16,TRBJ2-1,CASSVFGGTAYNEQFF,TGTGCCAGCAGCGTTTTTGGTGGGACTGCCTACAATGAGCAGTTCTTC
TRBV28,few,TRBD1,14,TRBJ2-7,CASSGNRGTYEQYF,TGTGCCAGCAGTGGGAACAGGGGTACCTACGAGCAGTACTTC
TRBV19,few,.,15,TRBJ2-5,CASSIQGMIGETQYF,TGTGCCAGTAGTATTCAGGGGATGATCGGAGAGACCCAGTACTTC
TRBV7-3,once,TRBD2,13,TRBJ2-1,CASSYRLASEQFF,TGTGCCAGCAGCTACCGACTAGCCAGCGAGCAGTTCTTC
TRBV30,.,TRBD2,14,TRBJ2-7,CAWSAGGPVNEQYF,TGTGCCTGGAGTGCGGGGGGGCCGGTGAACGAGCAGTACTTC
TRBV10-3,.,TRBD1,14,TRBJ1-2,CAISDTGENYGYTF,TGTGCCATCAGTGATACAGGGGAAAACTATGGCTACACCTTC
TRBV19,.,TRBD2,15,TRBJ2-3,CASRPTSGNTDTQYF,TGTGCCAGTAGGCCGACTAGCGGGAACACAGATACGCAGTATTTT
TRBV5-1,once,.,14,TRBJ1-2,CASSPRDTNYGYTF,TGCGCCAGCAGCCCGAGGGACACTAACTATGGCTACACCTTC
TRBV7-8,many,.,14,TRBJ2-7,CASRGAGWIYEQYF,TGTGCCAGCAGGGGGGCAGGATGGATCTACGAGCAGTACTTC
TRBV7-9,once,TRBD1,14,TRBJ1-2,CASSDGTGGGGYTF,TGTGCCAGCAGCGACGGGACAGGGGGAGGGGGCTACACCTTC
TRBV5-3,.,TRBD1,15,TRBJ1-2,CARSLVPGGNYGYTF,TGTGCCAGAAGCTTGGTTCCAGGGGGCAACTATGGCTACACCTTC
TRBV25-1,.,.,12,TRBJ1-5,CASSEVGQPQHF,TGTGCCAGCAGTGAAGTCGGTCAGCCCCAGCATTTT
TRBV5-4,.,.,15,TRBJ1-2,CASSVGSWAGEGYTF,TGTGCCAGCAGCGTTGGAAGCTGGGCAGGGGAAGGCTACACCTTC
TRBV29-1,once,.,11,TRBJ2-2,CSGGRYGELFF,TGCAGCGGGGGGAGATACGGGGAGCTGTTTTTT
TRBV7-3,.,TRBD2,16,TRBJ2-3,CASSPRLAGAPDTQYF,TGTGCCAGCAGCCCCAGACTAGCGGGGGCTCCAGATACGCAGTATTTT
TRBV9,.,TRBD1,15,TRBJ2-1,CASSYSGTVYNEQFF,TGTGCCAGCAGCTACTCCGGGACAGTGTACAATGAGCAGTTCTTC
TRBV27,.,TRBD2,13,TRBJ2-7,CASSLAGVYEQYF,TGTGCCAGTTCACTAGCGGGAGTGTACGAGCAGTACTTC
TRBV27,once,.,15,TRBJ2-2,CASSLARGDTGELFF,TGTGCCAGCAGTTTGGCCAGGGGGGACACCGGGGAGCTGTTTTTT
TRBV9,.,TRBD2,17,TRBJ2-5,CASSSAFGTSGQETQYF,TGTGCCAGCAGCTCCGCCTTTGGGACTAGCGGCCAAGAGACCCAGTACTTC
TRBV27,.,.,14,TRBJ1-4,CASRRGGGREKLFF,TGTGCCAGCCGGAGGGGGGGCGGAAGGGAAAAACTGTTTTTT
TRBV7-2,.,.,13,TRBJ1-5,CASSSYRHQPQHF,TGTGCCAGCAGCTCCTACCGACACCAGCCCCAGCATTTT
TRBV25-1,few,TRBD1,13,TRBJ1-2,CASRSTGGRRYTF,TGTGCCAGCAGGTCAACAGGGGGGCGTCGGTACACCTTC
TRBV28,.,.,12,TRBJ2-3,CASRNQTDTQYF,TGTGCCAGCAGAAACCAGACAGATACGCAGTATTTT
TRBV19,.,.,14,TRBJ2-6,CASSIRGGANVLTF,TGTGCCAGTAGTATCAGGGGTGGGGCCAACGTCCTGACTTTC
TRBV5-1,.,.,15,TRBJ2-5,CASSSTTADQETQYF,TGCGCCAGCAGCTCGACCACAGCCGATCAAGAGACCCAGTACTTC
TRBV2,.,.,14,TRBJ1-4,CATPDGTQGEKLFF,TGTGCCACCCCGGACGGCACTCAGGGGGAAAAACTGTTTTTT
TRBV28,.,TRBD1,13,TRBJ2-7,CASGLQGVDEQYF,TGTGCCAGCGGCTTACAGGGGGTCGACGAGCAGTACTTC
TRBV25-1,.,TRBD1,15,TRBJ2-2,CASSSSGGITGELFF,TGTGCCAGCAGTTCGTCAGGGGGCATCACCGGGGAGCTGTTTTTT
TRBV10-3,.,.,12,TRBJ1-2,CAISESETGYTF,TGTGCCATCAGTGAGTCGGAGACTGGCTACACCTTC
TRBV5-4,.,.,12,TRBJ1-2,CAAGRGMDGYTF,TGTGCCGCAGGGCGGGGGATGGATGGCTACACCTTC
TRBV28,.,TRBD1,15,TRBJ1-2,CASSEEGQGVYGYTF,TGTGCCAGCAGTGAAGAGGGACAGGGGGTCTATGGCTACACCTTC
TRBV6-5,.,TRBD1,15,TRBJ2-2,CASSRQGGFSGELFF,TGTGCCAGCAGTCGACAGGGGGGGTTTTCCGGGGAGCTGTTTTTT
TRBV5-4,.,TRBD1,17,TRBJ2-2,CASSRGQASSNTGELFF,TGTGCCAGCAGCCGGGGACAGGCGTCCTCGAACACCGGGGAGCTGTTTTTT
TRBV2,.,TRBD1,16,TRBJ2-2,CASSEPVGQYTGELFF,TGTGCCAGCAGTGAACCGGTGGGACAGTACACCGGGGAGCTGTTTTTT
TRBV18,.,.,14,TRBJ2-7,CAGAEGRGSYEQYF,TGTGCCGGAGCAGAAGGCCGAGGATCCTACGAGCAGTACTTC
TRBV6-6,.,.,16,TRBJ2-7,CASSYGTGRANYEQYF,TGTGCCAGCAGTTACGGTACGGGCAGGGCCAACTACGAGCAGTACTTC
TRBV29-1,.,TRBD2,15,TRBJ2-1,CVGQGGLVSYNEQFF,TGCGTCGGACAAGGGGGACTAGTATCCTACAATGAGCAGTTCTTC
TRBV30,.,TRBD1,14,TRBJ1-3,CAWKGQGAGNTIYF,TGTGCCTGGAAAGGACAGGGGGCTGGAAACACCATATATTTT
TRBV9,.,TRBD2,16,TRBJ2-2,CASSVLAGAHTGELFF,TGTGCCAGCAGCGTACTAGCGGGGGCCCACACCGGGGAGCTGTTTTTT
TRBV19,.,.,14,TRBJ2-1,CAGPLTNINNEQFF,TGTGCCGGACCCCTGACTAATATCAACAATGAGCAGTTCTTC
TRBV5-5,.,TRBD1,15,TRBJ1-5,CASSFMTGGSQPQHF,TGTGCCAGCAGCTTTATGACAGGGGGTAGTCAGCCCCAGCATTTT
TRBV30,.,.,13,TRBJ2-3,CAWRAHSTDTQYF,TGTGCCTGGAGAGCCCACTCCACAGATACGCAGTATTTT